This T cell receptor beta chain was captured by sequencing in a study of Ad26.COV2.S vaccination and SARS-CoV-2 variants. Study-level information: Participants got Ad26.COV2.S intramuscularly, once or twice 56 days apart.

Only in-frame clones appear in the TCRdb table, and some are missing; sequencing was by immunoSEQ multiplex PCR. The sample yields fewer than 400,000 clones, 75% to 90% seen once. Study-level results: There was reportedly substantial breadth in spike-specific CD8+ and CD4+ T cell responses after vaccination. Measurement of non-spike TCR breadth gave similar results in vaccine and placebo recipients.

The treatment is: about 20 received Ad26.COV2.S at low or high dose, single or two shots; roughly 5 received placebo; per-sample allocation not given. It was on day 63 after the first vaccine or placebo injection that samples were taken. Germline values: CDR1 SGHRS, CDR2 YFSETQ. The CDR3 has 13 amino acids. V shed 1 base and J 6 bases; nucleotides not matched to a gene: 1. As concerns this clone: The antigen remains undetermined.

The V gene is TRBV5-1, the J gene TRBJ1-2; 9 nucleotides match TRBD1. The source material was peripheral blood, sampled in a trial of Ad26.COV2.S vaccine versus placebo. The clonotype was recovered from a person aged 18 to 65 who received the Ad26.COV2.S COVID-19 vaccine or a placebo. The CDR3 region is CASSLTGGNGYTF. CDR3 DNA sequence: TGCGCCAGCAGCTTGACAGGGGGCAATGGCTACACCTTC.